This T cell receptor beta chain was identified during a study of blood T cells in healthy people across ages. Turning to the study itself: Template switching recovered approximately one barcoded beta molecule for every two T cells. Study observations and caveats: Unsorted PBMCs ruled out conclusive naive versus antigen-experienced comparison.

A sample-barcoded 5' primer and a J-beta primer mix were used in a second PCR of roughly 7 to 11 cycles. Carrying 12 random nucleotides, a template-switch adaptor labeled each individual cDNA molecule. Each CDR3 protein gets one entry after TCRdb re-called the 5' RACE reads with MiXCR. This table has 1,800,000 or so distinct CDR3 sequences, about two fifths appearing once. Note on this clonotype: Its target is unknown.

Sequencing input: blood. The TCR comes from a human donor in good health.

This CDR3 is CASSLTTTSGGFYEQYF. In nucleotides, the CDR3 is TGTGCCAGCAGCCTTACGACGACTAGCGGGGGGTTCTATGAGCAGTACTTC. The chain joins TRBV6-1 to TRBJ2-7, with 13 bases matching TRBD2. CDR3 length equals 17 residues. Per germline, CDR1 MNHNS and CDR2 SASEGT. V lost 6 bases to trimming and J lost 7 bases; unmatched junction nucleotides: 15.